A single count supports the clone carrying this TCR beta chain. The antigen remains undetermined. This specimen belongs to a study of cytomegalovirus exposure and HLA in healthy donors. Study-level findings and limits: Many donors carried some public TCRs, although rarity characterized most TCR sequences.

CDR1 MNHEY and CDR2 SMNVEV come from the germline V gene (reference sequence). The ends were cut back, 6 bases at V and 4 bases at J, with 13 bases in the middle. The CDR3 covers 14 residues. TCRdb keeps only in-frame clones here, not all; method: immunoSEQ multiplex PCR. This table has 50,000 to 65,000 clones, over 90% appearing once. The source material was PBMCs. The J gene is TRBJ2-1, the V gene TRBV27; maybe TRBD2 (6 bases). The receptor's source is a woman between 18 and 29 years old in good health and CMV-seropositive. In DNA, the CDR3 is TGTGCCAGCAGAGGAGGGCCCCTATACAATGAGCAGTTCTTC. This codes for CASRGGPLYNEQFF.